These T cell receptor beta chains were read from a single sample in a study of T cells expressing NK-cell markers. TCRdb reanalyzed the 5' RACE reads and collapses them to one entry per CDR3 protein, without DNA. In all, the sample yields approximately 460,000 distinct CDR3 sequences. Sequences were obtained from blood T cells: a sorted CD56 or NKG2C T cell subset, CD4+ or CD8+ T cells, or bulk PBMC T cells (not recorded which). The origin of the receptors is a woman between 18 and 69 years old in good health. Both conserved end residues are part of each CDR3.

v_call: TRBV28
j_call: TRBJ2-7
cdr3_aa: CASSPSRLAKGHEQYF

v_call: TRBV7-3
j_call: TRBJ1-1
cdr3_aa: CASSLQRGTEAFF

v_call: TRBV27
j_call: TRBJ1-2
cdr3_aa: CASSFDSANYGYTF

v_call: TRBV11-2
j_call: TRBJ1-4
cdr3_aa: CASSLSREEKLFF

v_call: TRBV12-3/TRBV12-4
j_call: TRBJ2-7
cdr3_aa: CASSFGRLVPEQYF

v_call: TRBV20-1
j_call: TRBJ2-3
cdr3_aa: CSARGTGDRQYF

v_call: TRBV18
j_call: TRBJ1-6
cdr3_aa: CASSPRSDNSPLHF

v_call: TRBV15
j_call: TRBJ2-7
cdr3_aa: CATSSTSGRATEQYF

v_call: TRBV4-3
j_call: TRBJ1-2
cdr3_aa: CASSHSSGNYGYTF

v_call: TRBV14
j_call: TRBJ1-6
cdr3_aa: CASSSGRTASSSYNSPLHF

v_call: TRBV6-1
j_call: TRBJ2-3
cdr3_aa: CASSVERGTDTQYF

v_call: TRBV12-3/TRBV12-4
j_call: TRBJ1-2
cdr3_aa: CASSPGQFNYGYTF

v_call: TRBV10-3
j_call: TRBJ1-1
cdr3_aa: CAIRPTGGRLALDTEAFF

v_call: TRBV13
j_call: TRBJ2-5
cdr3_aa: CASSASRRQETQYF

v_call: TRBV20-1
j_call: TRBJ2-2
cdr3_aa: CSALSGTNTGELFF

v_call: TRBV7-9
j_call: TRBJ2-3
cdr3_aa: CASSLVQAVTQYF

v_call: TRBV5-1
j_call: TRBJ1-1
cdr3_aa: CASSLAGRDTEAFF

v_call: TRBV12-3/TRBV12-4
j_call: TRBJ2-3
cdr3_aa: CASSLSPGGLDTQYF

v_call: TRBV25-1
j_call: TRBJ2-7
cdr3_aa: CASSEEGKAPYEQYF

v_call: TRBV28
j_call: TRBJ2-7
cdr3_aa: CASSSGPSLYEQYF

v_call: TRBV20-1
j_call: TRBJ2-1
cdr3_aa: CSARSGLAGDPYNEQFF

v_call: TRBV4-3
j_call: TRBJ2-1
cdr3_aa: CASSRWTSGGNEQFF

v_call: TRBV20-1
j_call: TRBJ2-7
cdr3_aa: CSAGQPGRTTYEQYF

v_call: TRBV20-1
j_call: TRBJ2-3
cdr3_aa: CSASGIPMGGDTQYF

v_call: TRBV28
j_call: TRBJ2-4
cdr3_aa: CASSLAAAPTGNIQYF

v_call: TRBV12-3/TRBV12-4
j_call: TRBJ2-1
cdr3_aa: CASSARESSYNEQFF

v_call: TRBV11-2
j_call: TRBJ2-3
cdr3_aa: CASSPSGRAIDTQYF

v_call: TRBV7-9
j_call: TRBJ2-1
cdr3_aa: CASSLAGGHNEQFF

v_call: TRBV5-1
j_call: TRBJ2-2
cdr3_aa: CASRLTGNTGELFF

v_call: TRBV4-3
j_call: TRBJ2-6
cdr3_aa: CASSHARVSGANVLTF

v_call: TRBV11-1
j_call: TRBJ2-1
cdr3_aa: CASSLAGGQLLVLTNEQFF

v_call: TRBV24-1
j_call: TRBJ2-3
cdr3_aa: CATSDPKPPRGAGRTDTQYF

v_call: TRBV7-2
j_call: TRBJ2-5
cdr3_aa: CASSFAGGQETQYF

v_call: TRBV20-1
j_call: TRBJ1-5
cdr3_aa: CSARDPTGGQPQHF

v_call: TRBV7-2
j_call: TRBJ2-4
cdr3_aa: CASSPWLLAKNIQYF

v_call: TRBV5-6
j_call: TRBJ1-5
cdr3_aa: CASSRAHSNQPQHF

v_call: TRBV6-5
j_call: TRBJ2-2
cdr3_aa: CASSYPPVPSPRTGELFF

v_call: TRBV7-3
j_call: TRBJ1-6
cdr3_aa: CASSGQAVNSPLHF

v_call: TRBV7-9
j_call: TRBJ2-5
cdr3_aa: CASSLIEEGFETQYF

v_call: TRBV9
j_call: TRBJ2-3
cdr3_aa: CASSVAGIPDTQYF

v_call: TRBV29-1
j_call: TRBJ2-4
cdr3_aa: CSARTGSLAKNIQYF

v_call: TRBV29-1
j_call: TRBJ2-1
cdr3_aa: CSVETSGGASYNEQFF

v_call: TRBV9
j_call: TRBJ2-7
cdr3_aa: CASSGQGYEQYF

v_call: TRBV7-3
j_call: TRBJ1-1
cdr3_aa: CASSLTAGVGTEAFF

v_call: TRBV12-3/TRBV12-4
j_call: TRBJ2-5
cdr3_aa: CASSFRGGEETQYF

v_call: TRBV27
j_call: TRBJ2-1
cdr3_aa: CASSQRGGQQFF

v_call: TRBV9
j_call: TRBJ1-6
cdr3_aa: CASSGRTGSNSPLHF

v_call: TRBV4-2
j_call: TRBJ2-1
cdr3_aa: CASSHLSPSGSQNEQFF